This TCR beta chain is from a study of blood T cell repertoires in COVID-19. For the study at large: There were acute and convalescent COVID-19 samples, and they came from the United States, Italy and Spain. Sample material is recorded as cDNA or gDNA derived from T cells, B-cell-depleted T cells, or PBMCs.

The CDR3 is 17 residues long. With 0 bases clipped from V and 5 bases from J, the junction kept 10 bases outside the gene matches. Germline V gene data show CDR1 as SGHTA and CDR2 as FQGNSA. In the authors' workflow: Estimates of nucleated cell counts were drawn from the amplification of reference gene primers. Only in-frame clones appear in the TCRdb table, and some are missing; sequencing was by immunoSEQ multiplex PCR. The V and J calls and clone size come from that table; D and trimming were worked out from the DNA. The sample lists 250,000 or so clones; roughly 83% were seen once. This clone was seen more than once but under ten times.

This clonotype originated in a man older than 75 with acute or convalescent COVID-19. The gene calls are TRBV7-2 and TRBJ1-2, with 9 bases identical to TRBD1. The specimen was peripheral blood. The DNA for the CDR3 is TGTGCCAGCAGCTTAGCCTCACCGGGACAGGGAATATATGGCTACACCTTC. Translating it yields CASSLASPGQGIYGYTF.